Each of the 12 T cell receptor beta chains below was sequenced from the same sample in a study of T cells in Graves' hyperthyroidism and ophthalmopathy (dated by TCRdb to between 2017 and 2020). Library construction relied on multiplex PCR. Reads for this sample came from an Illumina HiSeq 2000. Amplification of TCR beta CDR3 regions was carried out from RNA transcripts. The TCR CDR3 was subjected to a first round of RT-PCR using the HTBI primer set and the Qiagen OneStep RT-PCR kit. TCRdb reanalyzed the raw reads on its own, using fastp at Q25 for trimming and MiXCR for clone calling, and kept in-frame beta chains. All rows with the same CDR3 protein become a single entry with the most common DNA and genes. The sample yields hundreds of thousands of distinct CDR3 sequences; 35% were counted once. The top ten clonotypes cover around 30% of the sample. The source material was blood. Every receptor here comes from a woman in her thirties or forties with Graves' hyperthyroidism.

This chain connects TRBV2 to TRBJ1-2; D call uncertain. Germline CDR1 and CDR2: SNHLY and FYNNEI. V lost 10 bases to trimming and J lost 2 bases, with 17 bases between them. This CDR3 comprises 14 residues. The CDR3 reads CATSSIDGNYGYTF. CDR3 DNA: TGTGCCACCAGCTCAATCGACGGGAACTATGGCTACACCTTC.

This chain connects TRBV10-3 to TRBJ1-1; the match to TRBD1 covers 10 bases. V gave up 5 bases and J gave up 0 bases; unmatched junction bases: 6. The germline CDR1 and CDR2 sequences are ENHRY and SYGVKD. The CDR3 is 16 amino acids. The CDR3: CAISRQGALMNTEAFF. The CDR3 DNA reads TGTGCCATCAGTCGACAGGGGGCTTTGATGAACACTGAAGCTTTCTTT.

This rearrangement joins TRBV19 to TRBJ2-2; D tentatively fits TRBD1 or TRBD2 (5 bases each). CDR1 LNHDA and CDR2 SQIVND come from the germline V gene (reference sequence). The CDR3 length is 15 residues. Between the trimmed V and J ends, which lost 4 bases and 5 bases, there was a span of 14 bases. CDR3 coding DNA: TGTGCCAGTAGTAAGGGGAGAACTCTTACCGGGGAGCTGTTTTTT. Its translation: CASSKGRTLTGELFF.

On this clonotype itself: A read error may be the cause here, since a much bigger clone is one base away. A read error is likely, as this CDR3 ends without the conserved phenylalanine or tryptophan. The J gene is TRBJ1-3, the V gene TRBV5-1; maybe TRBD1 (5 bases). The CDR3 spans 14 residues. The V end lost 7 bases, the J end lost 3 bases, and 14 bases lay between the germline ends. Germline loops: CDR1 SGHRS, CDR2 YFSETQ. The CDR3 sequence: CASGEGTGGNTIYL. CDR3 in DNA: TGCGCCAGCGGGGAGGGGACTGGTGGAAACACCATATATCTT.

This clonotype has a handful of counts. The rearrangement links TRBV24-1 to TRBJ1-6; weak D call: TRBD1 (6 bases). Germline CDR1 and CDR2: KGHDR and SFDVKD. CDR3 size: 14 residues. V was cut by 11 bases and J by 9 bases, with 19 bases left in between. In nucleotides, the CDR3 is TGTGCCAGCGATCGCCCCAGGGGTGGTTCACCCCTCCACTTT. As protein: CASDRPRGGSPLHF.

The V gene is TRBV29-1, the J gene TRBJ2-5; D remains ambiguous. The CDR3 contains 12 residues. CDR1 SQVTM and CDR2 ANQGSEA come from the germline V gene. The ends were cut back, 3 bases at V and 1 base at J, with 6 bases in the middle. The CDR3 sequence is CSVDWAQETQYF. The CDR3 nucleotides read TGCAGCGTTGACTGGGCCCAAGAGACCCAGTACTTC.

This clonotype has a handful of counts. The V gene is TRBV6-6, the J gene TRBJ2-5, with 9 positions matching TRBD1. CDR3 length: 15 residues. In germline, CDR1 is MNHNY, CDR2 SVGAGI (reference sequence). The V gene end was trimmed by 5 bases and the J gene end by 3 bases; junction bases not matched to a gene: 7. The CDR3 DNA sequence: TGTGCCAGCAGTGAAACGGGACAGGGCAAAGAGACCCAGTACTTC. Protein product: CASSETGQGKETQYF.

This clonotype was found many times. A much larger clonotype is one base distant, so this may be a read error. The chain carries TRBV29-1 and TRBJ1-2, with TRBD1 as a possible D gene (5 bases). The CDR3 consists of 11 residues. Germline V gene data show CDR1 as SQVTM and CDR2 as ANQGSEA. CDR3 DNA: TGCAGCGTTGACCGGGACTATGACTACACCTTC. It specifies CSVDRDYDYTF.

This clonotype was recorded once. This clone may be a read error of a much larger clone one base away. Because the CDR3 is missing its conserved closing phenylalanine or tryptophan, this is likely a read error. The J gene is TRBJ2-7, the V gene TRBV20-1; 8 nucleotides match TRBD2. Germline trimming cut 3 bases from V and 0 bases from J; bases unmatched to any gene: 4. The CDR3 is 14 amino acids. CDR1 and CDR2 (germline): DFQATT, SNEGSKA (reference sequence). The chain's CDR3 is CSASSGVSSYEQYL. The CDR3 DNA is TGCAGTGCTAGTAGCGGGGTTAGCTCCTACGAGCAGTACCTC.

The chain uses TRBV7-9 and TRBJ1-1; maybe TRBD1 (6 bases). CDR1 and CDR2 (germline): SEHNR, FQNEAQ (reference sequence). V was clipped by 8 bases and J by 5 bases, with 12 bases between them. The CDR3 length is 12 residues. The CDR3 nucleotides are TGTGCCAGCTTCAATAGGGGGACTGAAGCTTTCTTT. Amino acid sequence: CASFNRGTEAFF.

This clonotype was seen at least ten times. This chain uses TRBV7-9 with TRBJ2-7; 8 bases agree with TRBD1. Germline CDR1 reads SEHNR; CDR2 reads FQNEAQ (reference sequence). Unmatched junction bases numbered 7, after V lost 5 bases and J lost 1 base. The CDR3 has 15 amino acids. CDR3 residues: CASSLAGGRSYEQYF. The CDR3 coding sequence is TGTGCCAGCAGCCTCGCAGGGGGCCGGTCCTACGAGCAGTACTTC. Full variable domain (remainder filled in from reference TRBV7-9 and TRBJ2-7): DTGVSQNPRHKITKRGQNVTFRCDPISEHNRLYWYRQTLGQGPEFLTYFQNEAQLEKSRLLSDRFSAERPKGSFSTLEIQRTEQGDSAMYLCASSLAGGRSYEQYFGPGTRLTVT.

This clonotype was detected many times. V is TRBV20-1 and J is TRBJ2-5; possible D gene TRBD2, 6 bases. The germline V gene has CDR1 DFQATT and CDR2 SNEGSKA (reference sequence). This CDR3 is built from 14 residues. The V end lost 2 bases, the J end lost 4 bases, and 14 bases lay between the germline ends. The CDR3 sequence: CSARLRRDPETQYF. CDR3 DNA sequence: TGCAGTGCTAGATTGAGGAGGGATCCAGAGACCCAGTACTTC.